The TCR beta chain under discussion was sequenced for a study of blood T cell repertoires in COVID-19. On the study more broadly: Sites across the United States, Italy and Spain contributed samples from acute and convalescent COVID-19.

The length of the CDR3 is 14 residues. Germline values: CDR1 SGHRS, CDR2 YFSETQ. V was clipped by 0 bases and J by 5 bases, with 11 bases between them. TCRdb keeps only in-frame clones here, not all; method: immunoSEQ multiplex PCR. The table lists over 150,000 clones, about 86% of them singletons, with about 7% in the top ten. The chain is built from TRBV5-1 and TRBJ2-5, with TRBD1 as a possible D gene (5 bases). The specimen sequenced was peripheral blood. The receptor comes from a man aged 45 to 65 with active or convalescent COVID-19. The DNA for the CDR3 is TGCGCCAGCAGCTTGGGTCTGACAGAGGAGACCCAGTACTTC. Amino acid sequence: CASSLGLTEETQYF.